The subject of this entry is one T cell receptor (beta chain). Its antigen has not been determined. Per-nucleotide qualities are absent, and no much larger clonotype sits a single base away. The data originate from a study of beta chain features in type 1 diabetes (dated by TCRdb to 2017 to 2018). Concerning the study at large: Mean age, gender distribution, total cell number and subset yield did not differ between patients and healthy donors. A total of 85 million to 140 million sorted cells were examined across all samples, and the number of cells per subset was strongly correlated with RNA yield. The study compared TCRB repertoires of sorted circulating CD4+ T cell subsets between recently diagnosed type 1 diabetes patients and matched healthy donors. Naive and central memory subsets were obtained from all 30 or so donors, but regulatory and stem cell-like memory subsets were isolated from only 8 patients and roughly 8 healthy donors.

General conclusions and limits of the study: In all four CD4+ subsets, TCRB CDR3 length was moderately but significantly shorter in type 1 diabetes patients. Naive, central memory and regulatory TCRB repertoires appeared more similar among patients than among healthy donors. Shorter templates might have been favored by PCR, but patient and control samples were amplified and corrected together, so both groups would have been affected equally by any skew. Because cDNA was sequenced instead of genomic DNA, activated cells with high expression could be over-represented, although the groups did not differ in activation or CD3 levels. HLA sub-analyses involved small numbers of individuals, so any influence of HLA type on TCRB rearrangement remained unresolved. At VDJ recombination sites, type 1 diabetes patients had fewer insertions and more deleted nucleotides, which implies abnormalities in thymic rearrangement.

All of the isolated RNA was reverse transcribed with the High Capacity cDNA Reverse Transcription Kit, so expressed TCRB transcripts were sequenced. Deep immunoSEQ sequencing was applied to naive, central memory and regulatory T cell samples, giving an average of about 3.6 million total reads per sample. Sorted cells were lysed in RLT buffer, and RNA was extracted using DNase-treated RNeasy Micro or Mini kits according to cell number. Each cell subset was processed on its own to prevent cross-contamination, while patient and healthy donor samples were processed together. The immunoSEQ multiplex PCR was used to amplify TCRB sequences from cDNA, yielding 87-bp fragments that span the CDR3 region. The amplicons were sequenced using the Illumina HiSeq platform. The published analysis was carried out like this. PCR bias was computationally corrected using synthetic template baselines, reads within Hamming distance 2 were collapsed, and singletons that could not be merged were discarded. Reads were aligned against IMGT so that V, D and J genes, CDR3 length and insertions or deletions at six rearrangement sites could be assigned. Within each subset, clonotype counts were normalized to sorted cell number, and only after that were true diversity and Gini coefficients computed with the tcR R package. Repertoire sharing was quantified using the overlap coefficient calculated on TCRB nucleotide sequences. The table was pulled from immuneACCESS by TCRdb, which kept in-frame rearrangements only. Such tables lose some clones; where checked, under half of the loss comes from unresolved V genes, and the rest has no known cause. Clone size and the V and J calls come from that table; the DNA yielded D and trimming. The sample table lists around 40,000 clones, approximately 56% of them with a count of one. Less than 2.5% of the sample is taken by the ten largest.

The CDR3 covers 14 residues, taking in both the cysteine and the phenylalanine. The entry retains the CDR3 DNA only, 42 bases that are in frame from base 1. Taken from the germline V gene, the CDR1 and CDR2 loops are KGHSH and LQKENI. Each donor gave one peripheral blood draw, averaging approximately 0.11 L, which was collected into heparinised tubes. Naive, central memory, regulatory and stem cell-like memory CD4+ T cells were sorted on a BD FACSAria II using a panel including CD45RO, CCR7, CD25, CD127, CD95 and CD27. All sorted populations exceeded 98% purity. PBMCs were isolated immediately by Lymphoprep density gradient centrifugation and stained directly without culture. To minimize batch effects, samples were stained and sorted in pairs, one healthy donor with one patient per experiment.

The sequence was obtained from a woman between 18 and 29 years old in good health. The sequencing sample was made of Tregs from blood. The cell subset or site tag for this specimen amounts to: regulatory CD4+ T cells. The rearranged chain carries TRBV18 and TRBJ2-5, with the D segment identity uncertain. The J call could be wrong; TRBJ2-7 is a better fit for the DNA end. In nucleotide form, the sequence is TGTGCCAGCTCACCACTCGGAGAGACCTACGAGCAGTACTTC. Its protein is CASSPLGETYEQYF.